Below are 23 T cell receptor beta chains sequenced from a single sample in a study of a mutant IDH1 vaccine in newly diagnosed glioma. Time point noted: week 11, during vaccination. A single vaccine dose contained 300 ug of mutant IDH1 20-mer peptide, and topical imiquimod was used with it. These receptors have no identified antigens. Sequenced by immunoSEQ multiplex PCR; TCRdb stores in-frame clones only, minus some. The sample holds 100,000 to 120,000 clones, roughly 90% seen once. The input for sequencing was PBMCs, taken from a glioma patient whose treatment included an IDH1 peptide vaccine. All receptors derive from a woman aged 50 to 60 with glioma.

J is TRBJ1-2 and V is TRBV5-4, with 9 bases fitting TRBD1. The CDR3 contains 16 residues. Germline V lookup: CDR1 SGHNT, CDR2 YYREEE (reference sequence). The V and J ends lost 0 bases and 3 bases, in that order; junction bases with no gene match: 6. The CDR3 reads CASSLGGTGRDYGYTF. DNA of the CDR3: TGTGCCAGCAGCTTGGGGGGGACAGGGCGCGACTATGGCTACACCTTC.

CDR3 protein: CATSRDLRTGGQETQYF. The CDR3 DNA sequence: TGTGCCACCAGCAGAGATCTGAGGACAGGGGGCCAAGAGACCCAGTACTTC. The chain links TRBV15 to TRBJ2-5, with 10 bases identical to TRBD1. V lost 0 bases, J lost 1 base, and 5 bases stayed unmatched. The CDR3 has 17 residues. From germline, CDR1 is LNHNV and CDR2 YYDKDF (reference sequence). The variable domain in full, with the rest retrieved from reference TRBV15 and TRBJ2-5, is DAMVIQNPRYQVTQFGKPVTLSCSQTLNHNVMYWYQQKSSQAPKLLFHYYDKDFNNEADTPDNFQSRRPNTSFCFLDIRSPGLGDTAMYLCATSRDLRTGGQETQYFGPGTRLLVL.

For this clone: The junction and the germline gene differ at one end; a read error may be behind it. The rearrangement joins TRBV25-1 to TRBJ2-7; D unresolved. Germline V gene data show CDR1 as MGHDK and CDR2 as SYGVNS. The CDR3 loop spans 11 amino acids. The CDR3 sequence is CASSEARVWHF. In DNA, the CDR3 is TGTGCCAGCAGTGAAGCTAGAGTTTGGCACTTC.

The chain links TRBV10-3 to TRBJ2-5, with 8 bases that match TRBD1. Germline CDR1 and CDR2: ENHRY and SYGVKD. The CDR3 has 16 amino acids. V lost 2 bases and J lost 7; bases outside the gene matches: 12. The CDR3 DNA is TGTGCCATCAGTGAGATAAGTCAGGGGGCGCGGAGGACCCAGTACTTC. As protein: CAISEISQGARRTQYF.

Worth noting for this clone: At one of its ends the junction is not consistent with the germline gene, which may arise from a read error. Other DNA sequences in this specimen translate into the identical CDR3. The chain joins TRBV5-4 to TRBJ2-7; 10 bases fit TRBD2. This CDR3 comprises 16 residues. Germline V gene sequence: CDR1 SGHNT, CDR2 YYREEE (reference sequence). CDR3 nucleotides: TGTGCCAGCAGCTTGTATCGGATAGCGGGAGGTGGCGAGCAATACTTC. Translated, it gives CASSLYRIAGGGEQYF.

The V call is TRBV5-1, the J call TRBJ2-3, with 11 bases aligning to TRBD2. The CDR3 covers 14 residues. Germline V gene lookup returns CDR1 SGHRS and CDR2 YFSETQ. With V trimmed by 2 bases and J by 5 bases, 1 base remained unmatched. The CDR3 protein is CASSFGLAGDTQYF. CDR3 in DNA: TGCGCCAGCAGCTTTGGACTAGCGGGAGATACGCAGTATTTT.

The J gene is TRBJ2-1, the V gene TRBV7-6; D assignment may be TRBD1 or TRBD2 (5 bases each). The V gene's germline CDR1 is SGHVS and CDR2 FNYEAQ. V lost 4 bases, J lost 2 bases, and 12 bases lay in between. This CDR3 region has 15 residues. The CDR3 region is CASSSRDGPYNEQFF. CDR3 in DNA: TGTGCCAGCAGCTCCCGGGACGGTCCCTACAATGAGCAGTTCTTC.

This clone was observed a single time. This chain links TRBV6-6 with TRBJ2-5; D ambiguous. CDR1 and CDR2 from the germline V gene are MNHNY and SVGAGI (reference sequence). The CDR3 runs to 13 residues. The V gene lost 6 bases and the J gene lost 2 bases, with 10 bases spanning the gap. CDR3 residues: CASRERMQETQYF. The CDR3 DNA sequence: TGTGCCAGCAGGGAGCGTATGCAAGAGACCCAGTACTTC.

A few counts support this clone. The gene calls are TRBV27 and TRBJ1-6; 7 bases fit TRBD1. Trimming removed 7 bases from V and 17 bases from J; junction bases left unmatched: 29. Germline V gene sequence: CDR1 MNHEY, CDR2 SMNVEV (reference sequence). CDR3 length equals 18 residues. The CDR3 DNA is TGTGCCAGCACCGATTATTCGACCAGGACAGGCACGGGATTCCGATTCCACTTT. Translating gives CASTDYSTRTGTGFRFHF.

The chain employs TRBV7-3 and TRBJ2-2, with 8 bases aligning to TRBD1. Germline CDR1 SGHTA, CDR2 FQGTGA. This CDR3 region has 17 residues. V lost 5 bases and J lost 5; bases outside the gene matches: 13. CDR3 DNA sequence: TGTGCCAGCAGCCCGTCGACAGGGGAAGCAGGAACCGGGGAGCTGTTTTTT. Amino acids: CASSPSTGEAGTGELFF.

V is TRBV5-7 and J is TRBJ1-4, with TRBD1 matching 9 bases. Being an ORF, TRBV5-7 has a function that is uncertain. Trimming cost V 4 bases and J 7 bases; bases outside gene matches: 17. The CDR3 has 18 amino acids. CDR3 in DNA: TGTGCCAGCAGCCCCCGGGACAGGGCCTCTCGTATGGGTGAAAAACTGTTTTTT. Protein product: CASSPRDRASRMGEKLFF.

The CDR3 DNA sequence: TGTGCCAGCAGGGCCGGGACTCTTTCCTACGAGCAGTACTTC. Amino acids: CASRAGTLSYEQYF. The chain combines TRBV2 with TRBJ2-7, with D possibly TRBD2 on 6 matching bases. Per germline, CDR1 SNHLY and CDR2 FYNNEI. The CDR3 runs 14 residues. Trimming shortened V by 6 bases and J by 1 base, and 13 bases separated the two germline ends.

The V gene is TRBV18, the J gene TRBJ1-1, with TRBD1 as a possible D gene (5 bases). V lost 3 bases and J 0 bases, leaving 11 bases between the germline ends. In germline, CDR1 is KGHSH, CDR2 LQKENI. The length of the CDR3 is 15 residues. For the CDR3, the DNA is TGTGCCAGCTCACCCCTACGAGGGGTGAACACTGAAGCTTTCTTT. Translation gives CASSPLRGVNTEAFF.

The genes are TRBV10-3 and TRBJ2-5; TRBD1 or TRBD2 may be the D gene (6 bases each). With 6 bases removed from V and 3 bases from J, the gap between germline ends came to 11 bases. There are 13 residues in the CDR3. Germline V gene lookup returns CDR1 ENHRY and CDR2 SYGVKD. DNA of the CDR3: TGTGCCATCAGGGAGGGGGGTGAAGAGACCCAGTACTTC. Its translation is CAIREGGEETQYF.

The chain has TRBV19 and TRBJ1-1; D is uncertain. This CDR3 has 14 residues. Trimming cost V 6 bases and J 0 bases, with 11 bases left between them. Germline lookup yields CDR1 LNHDA and CDR2 SQIVND (reference sequence). The CDR3 reads CASRAPTVNTEAFF. The CDR3 DNA follows: TGTGCCAGTAGGGCACCAACAGTGAACACTGAAGCTTTCTTT.

The chain combines TRBV7-3 with TRBJ2-3, with unresolved D. The germline V and J ends were trimmed by 1 base and 0 bases, with 8 bases remaining between them. Germline assignment: CDR1 SGHTA and CDR2 FQGTGA. CDR3 length: 15 residues. CDR3 coding DNA: TGTGCCAGCAGCTTAAATAGCAGGAGCACAGATACGCAGTATTTT. As protein: CASSLNSRSTDTQYF.

The chain recombines TRBV19 with TRBJ1-5; D unclear. Germline values: CDR1 LNHDA, CDR2 SQIVND (reference sequence). The CDR3 totals 13 residues. Trimming shortened V by 7 bases and J by 9 bases, and 16 bases separated the two germline ends. CDR3 sequence reads: CASTESRVLPQHF. The CDR3 DNA sequence: TGTGCCAGTACCGAATCAAGGGTGCTGCCCCAGCATTTT.

The chain has TRBV30 and TRBJ2-5; perhaps TRBD2 as D (6 bases). V was cut by 5 bases and J by 4 bases, with 20 bases left in between. The length of the CDR3 is 15 residues. CDR1 and CDR2 (germline): GTSNPN, SVGIG (reference sequence). CDR3 DNA: TGTGCCTGGGGAGGGCAGGCGACCTCCGGAGAGACCCAGTACTTC. Translation: CAWGGQATSGETQYF.

The chain links TRBV7-9 to TRBJ2-1, with 7 positions matching TRBD2. The junction had 4 bases not matched to a gene; V was cut back by 1 base and J by 4 bases. Germline CDR1 SEHNR, CDR2 FQNEAQ (reference sequence). The CDR3 runs to 15 residues. CDR3 region: CASSLGLAAYNEQFF. The CDR3 region has the DNA TGTGCCAGCAGCTTAGGACTAGCTGCTTACAATGAGCAGTTCTTC.

This clone showed up just a few times. This chain connects TRBV7-9 to TRBJ2-1; TRBD2 aligns across 9 bases. CDR1 is SEHNR and CDR2 is FQNEAQ in the germline V gene (reference sequence). J was trimmed by 8 bases and V by 8 bases; bases with no gene match: 13. This CDR3 region has 15 residues. CDR3 in amino acids: CASARGGRASDEQFF. Written as DNA, the CDR3 is TGTGCCAGCGCCCGGGGCGGGAGGGCCTCGGATGAGCAGTTCTTC.

The chain has TRBV5-4 and TRBJ2-5; D might be TRBD2 (5 bases). Trimming cost V 2 bases and J 3 bases, with 8 bases left between them. CDR1 SGHNT and CDR2 YYREEE come from the germline V gene (reference sequence). The CDR3 totals 13 residues. CDR3 in DNA: TGTGCCAGCAGCTTCCGGGGTAAAGAGACCCAGTACTTC. Its protein is CASSFRGKETQYF.

This chain joins TRBV27 and TRBJ1-5, with 10 bases matching TRBD1. There are 15 residues in the CDR3. The J segment lost 6 bases and the V segment lost 2 bases, leaving 4 bases of the junction unmatched. CDR1 is MNHEY and CDR2 is SMNVEV in the germline V gene (reference sequence). CDR3 protein: CASSLRQGAIQPQHF. The CDR3 bases are TGTGCCAGCAGTTTACGACAGGGGGCCATTCAGCCCCAGCATTTT.

The gene calls are TRBV10-1 and TRBJ1-6, with a tentative D call TRBD1 (6 bases). V lost 11 bases to trimming and J lost 5 bases, with 16 bases between them. The CDR3 contains 14 residues. Per germline, CDR1 WNHNN and CDR2 SYGVQD (reference sequence). The CDR3 nucleotides are TGCGCCGCAAAGGACAGTTCGAATAATTCACCCCTCCACTTT. The encoded protein is CAAKDSSNNSPLHF.